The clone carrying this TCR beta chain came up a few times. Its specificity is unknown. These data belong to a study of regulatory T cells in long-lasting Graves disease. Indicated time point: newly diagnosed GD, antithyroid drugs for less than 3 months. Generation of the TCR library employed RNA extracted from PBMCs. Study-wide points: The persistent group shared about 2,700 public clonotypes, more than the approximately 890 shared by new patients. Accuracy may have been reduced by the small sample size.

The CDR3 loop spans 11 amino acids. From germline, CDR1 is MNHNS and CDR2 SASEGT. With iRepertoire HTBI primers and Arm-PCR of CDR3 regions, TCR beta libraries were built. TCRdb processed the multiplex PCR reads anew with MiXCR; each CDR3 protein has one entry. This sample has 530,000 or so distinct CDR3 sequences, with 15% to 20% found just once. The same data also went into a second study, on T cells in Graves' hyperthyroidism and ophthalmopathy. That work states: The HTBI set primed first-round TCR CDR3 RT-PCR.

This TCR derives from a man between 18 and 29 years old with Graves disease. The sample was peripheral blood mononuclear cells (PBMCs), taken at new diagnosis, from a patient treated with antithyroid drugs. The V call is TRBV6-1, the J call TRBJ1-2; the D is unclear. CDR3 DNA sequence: TGTGCGATCCGAGAGGTGCGGGGCTACACCTTC. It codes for CAIREVRGYTF.